The T cell receptor (beta chain) under discussion was sequenced for a study of blood T cell repertoires in COVID-19. Study summary: Nucleic acid was either cDNA or gDNA, and it came from T cells, B-cell-depleted T cells, or PBMCs.

V lost 3 bases and J 0 bases, leaving 14 bases between the germline ends. There are 16 residues in the CDR3. Per germline, CDR1 KGHSH and CDR2 LQKENI. This clone was seen a handful of times. Data came from immunoSEQ multiplex PCR; TCRdb stores just in-frame clones and leaves some out. The table has fewer than 450,000 clones, 85% to 90% seen once. The J gene is TRBJ1-2, the V gene TRBV18; possibly TRBD1 for D (6 bases). This sequence was found in a woman aged 18-30 years who had recovered from COVID-19. Sequencing input: PBMCs or T cells enriched from blood (not recorded which). The CDR3 coding sequence is TGTGCCAGCTCACCTCAGGGGACGCAAGCTAACTATGGCTACACCTTC. The encoded protein is CASSPQGTQANYGYTF.